A single T cell receptor beta chain is shown here with its context. Its antigen remains unknown. The data derive from a study of PD-1 blockade in classical Hodgkin lymphoma. Libraries were prepared by immunoSEQ multiplex PCR; TCRdb keeps only in-frame clonotypes and omits some of them. The table has about 84,000 clones, 89% seen once. The CDR3 consists of 14 residues. V was trimmed by 2 bases and J by 0 bases, leaving 5 bases between them. The germline V gene encodes CDR1 MNHNY and CDR2 SVGAGI (reference sequence). Every patient had relapsed following autologous stem cell transplantation, and cohorts differed in brentuximab vedotin exposure. General observations from the study: Relapsed/refractory patients reportedly had the lowest baseline TCR diversity, below newly diagnosed patients, who were below healthy donors.

V usage is TRBV6-6 and J usage is TRBJ1-5; D gene ambiguous. This sequence was found in a human donor with classical Hodgkin lymphoma. Sequencing was performed on peripheral blood mononuclear cells (PBMCs), taken at baseline. CDR3: CASSYLTSNQPQHF. The DNA of the CDR3 is TGTGCCAGCAGTTACCTAACTAGCAATCAGCCCCAGCATTTT.